This TCR beta chain originates from a study of blood T cell repertoires in COVID-19. Study-level information: Researchers got acute and convalescent COVID-19 samples from the United States, Italy and Spain. Sample material is recorded as cDNA or gDNA derived from T cells, B-cell-depleted T cells, or PBMCs.

Original handling: Scientists estimated how many nucleated cells there were by amplifying reference gene primers. Using immunoSEQ multiplex PCR, the repertoire was profiled, and TCRdb retains in-frame clones only, with some absent. The V and J calls and the clone size are those of that table, but D and trimming were determined from the DNA. The sample yields roughly 200,000 clones, roughly 84% seen once. J gave up 4 bases and V 6 bases, and 8 bases lay outside the gene matches. This CDR3 comprises 15 residues. Germline V lookup: CDR1 LNHDA, CDR2 SQIVND (reference sequence). The Seattle patients joined while their infection was active and were tracked longitudinally afterward.

Material for sequencing was peripheral blood. This chain joins TRBV19 and TRBJ2-1; 8 bases align to TRBD2. This TCR derives from a woman aged 40 to 50 with COVID-19, enrolled during active disease. DNA of the CDR3: TGTGCCAGTAGCCTCCATAGCGGGGCTTACAATGAGCAGTTCTTC. Its translation: CASSLHSGAYNEQFF.